Sequencing of this TCR beta chain was carried out in a study of T-cell reconstitution after alpha-beta-depleted transplantation in children. The CDR3 totals 13 residues. Between the trimmed V and J ends, which lost 7 bases and 9 bases, there was a span of 16 bases. Germline CDR1 DFQATT, CDR2 SNEGSKA (reference sequence). Preparation of the TCRbeta library used unique molecular identifiers. Using its own MiXCR run on the PCR reads, TCRdb lists one record per CDR3 protein. The repertoire consists of some 640,000 distinct CDR3 sequences, with about 15% occurring once and the leading ten covering 1.1%. This clonotype was seen repeatedly, ten times or more.

This specimen consisted of PBMCs from the stem cell graft donor, obtained from the stem cell graft. This clonotype originated in a human donor who donated a stem cell graft to a child with acute myeloid leukemia. The rearrangement joins TRBV20-1 to TRBJ1-6; the D gene is possibly TRBD1 (6 bases). CDR3 loop: CSVEGEKPSPLHF. The DNA for the CDR3 is TGCAGTGTTGAGGGGGAGAAACCTTCACCCCTCCACTTT.